This passage covers 10 T cell receptor beta chains from one sample sequenced in a study of T cell changes during pregnancy in multiple sclerosis (dated by TCRdb to between 2018 and 2021). The library came from the immunoSEQ multiplex PCR assay. TCRdb re-hosts the immuneACCESS table, in-frame sequences only. Its copies lack some clones; in the studies checked, an unresolved V gene accounts for under half of them, and the cause for the rest is not known. The sample table holds about 59,000 clones, of which around 92% were seen once. Roughly 2.2% of the sample belongs to the ten largest clones. The material was peripheral blood, obtained in the first trimester of pregnancy. The receptor source for this set is a female donor with multiple sclerosis, enrolled in a pregnancy study.

This clone was detected only once. The chain combines TRBV5-6 with TRBJ2-1; D uncertain. V gave up 1 base and J gave up 2 bases, with 10 bases separating them. In germline, CDR1 is SGHDT, CDR2 YYEEEE. This CDR3 has 15 residues. The CDR3 here is CASSLTVATYNEQFF. DNA of the CDR3: TGTGCCAGCAGCTTGACAGTCGCCACCTACAATGAGCAGTTCTTC.

The rearrangement joins TRBV28 to TRBJ2-5, with TRBD2 matching over 12 bases. This CDR3 contains 16 residues. With 2 bases clipped from V and 5 bases from J, the junction kept 6 bases outside the gene matches. From germline, CDR1 is MDHEN and CDR2 SYDVKM. The CDR3 DNA reads as TGTGCCAGCAGTTTAGGCGCTCTAGCGGGGGGGGAGACCCAGTACTTC. Its protein is CASSLGALAGGETQYF.

With respect to this clone: Compared with germline, one end of the junction differs, possibly owing to a read error. The chain uses TRBV7-2 and TRBJ2-6; 10 nucleotides match TRBD1. CDR3 length equals 18 residues. Germline assignment: CDR1 SGHTA and CDR2 FQGNSA. Written as DNA, the CDR3 is TGTGCCAGCACCTTATCCGGACAGGGGGGACTCTGGGCCAACGTCCTGACTTTC. This gives the protein CASTLSGQGGLWANVLTF.

The genes are TRBV9 and TRBJ2-5; 9 nucleotides agree with TRBD2. The CDR3 covers 17 residues. CDR1 SGDLS and CDR2 YYNGEE come from the germline V gene. V was pared by 3 bases and J by 7 bases, with 16 bases of the junction left unmatched. This chain's CDR3 is CASSERDSGSRRGTQYF. Here the CDR3 DNA reads TGTGCCAGCAGCGAGAGGGATAGCGGGAGCAGACGGGGGACCCAGTACTTC.

The V call is TRBV5-1, the J call TRBJ1-1, with a possible D match to TRBD1 (6 bases). Germline V gene lookup returns CDR1 SGHRS and CDR2 YFSETQ. There are 15 residues in the CDR3. V was pared by 4 bases and J by 1 base, with 14 bases between. The CDR3, as DNA: TGCGCCAGCAGCCCAAAGACAGGCGGGAACACTGAAGCTTTCTTT. Its protein product is CASSPKTGGNTEAFF.

This clone has only a few counts. The chain uses TRBV5-4 and TRBJ1-1; D is possibly TRBD1 (5 bases). CDR3 length equals 14 residues. Germline CDR1 and CDR2: SGHNT and YYREEE (reference sequence). With 2 bases removed from V and 0 bases from J, the gap between germline ends came to 8 bases. CDR3 amino acids: CASSFDSLNTEAFF. The CDR3 region has the DNA TGTGCCAGCAGCTTTGACAGCTTGAACACTGAAGCTTTCTTT.

The chain couples TRBV29-1 to TRBJ2-1, with D possibly matching TRBD2 (5 bases). Germline V gene sequence: CDR1 SQVTM, CDR2 ANQGSEA. Trimming took 0 bases from V and 6 from J, leaving 12 bases between them. The CDR3 is 14 residues long. The CDR3 loop is CSVEDFLLVNEQFF. DNA of the CDR3: TGCAGCGTTGAAGATTTCTTACTAGTCAATGAGCAGTTCTTC.

This chain joins TRBV27 and TRBJ1-5, with TRBD1 matching over 7 bases. Per the germline V gene, CDR1 is MNHEY and CDR2 is SMNVEV (reference sequence). The CDR3 loop spans 15 amino acids. The V gene end was trimmed by 5 bases and the J gene end by 1 base; junction bases not matched to a gene: 5. The CDR3 sequence is CASSPSGGSNQPQHF. The CDR3 DNA reads TGTGCCAGCAGTCCTTCAGGGGGGAGCAATCAGCCCCAGCATTTT.

The rearrangement joins TRBV9 to TRBJ2-4, with 9 bases that match TRBD2. The V and J ends lost 3 bases and 1 base, in that order; junction bases with no gene match: 5. This CDR3 has 16 amino acids. CDR1 is SGDLS and CDR2 is YYNGEE in the germline V gene. The CDR3 DNA follows: TGTGCCAGCAGCGAGACCGGGACTAGCGCCAAAAACATTCAGTACTTC. Translated, it gives CASSETGTSAKNIQYF.

The genes are TRBV5-8 and TRBJ1-1, with TRBD1 matching 9 bases. CDR3 length: 14 residues. Per the germline V gene, CDR1 is SGHTS and CDR2 is YDEGEE. V gave up 4 bases and J gave up 4 bases; unmatched junction bases: 5. In DNA form, the CDR3 reads TGTGCCAGCAGCCTAGGACAGGGGACCACTGAAGCTTTCTTT. It encodes CASSLGQGTTEAFF.